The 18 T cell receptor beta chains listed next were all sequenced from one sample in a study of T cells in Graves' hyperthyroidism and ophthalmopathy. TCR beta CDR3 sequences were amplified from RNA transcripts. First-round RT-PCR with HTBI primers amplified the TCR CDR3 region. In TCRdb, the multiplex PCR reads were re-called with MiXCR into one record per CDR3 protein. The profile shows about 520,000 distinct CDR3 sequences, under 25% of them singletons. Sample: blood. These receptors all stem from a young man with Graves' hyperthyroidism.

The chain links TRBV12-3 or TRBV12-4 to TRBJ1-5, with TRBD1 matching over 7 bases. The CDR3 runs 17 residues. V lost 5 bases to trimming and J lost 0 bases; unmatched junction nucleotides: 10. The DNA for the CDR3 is TGTGCCAGCAGTAAACGACAGGGAGCGTATAGCAATCAGCCCCAGCATTTT. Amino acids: CASSKRQGAYSNQPQHF.

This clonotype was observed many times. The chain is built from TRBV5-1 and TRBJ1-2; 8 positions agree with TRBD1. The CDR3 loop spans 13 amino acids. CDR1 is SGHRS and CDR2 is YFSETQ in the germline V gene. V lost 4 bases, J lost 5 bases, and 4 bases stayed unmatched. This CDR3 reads CASSDRGGYGYTF. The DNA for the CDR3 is TGCGCCAGCAGCGACAGGGGAGGGTATGGCTACACCTTC.

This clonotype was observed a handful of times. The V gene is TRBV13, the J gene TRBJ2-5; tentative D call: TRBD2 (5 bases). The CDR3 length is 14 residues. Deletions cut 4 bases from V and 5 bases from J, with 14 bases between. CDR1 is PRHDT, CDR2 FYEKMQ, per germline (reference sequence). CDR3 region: CASSSGGFRETQYF. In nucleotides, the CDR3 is TGTGCCAGCAGCTCAGGCGGGTTTAGGGAGACCCAGTACTTC.

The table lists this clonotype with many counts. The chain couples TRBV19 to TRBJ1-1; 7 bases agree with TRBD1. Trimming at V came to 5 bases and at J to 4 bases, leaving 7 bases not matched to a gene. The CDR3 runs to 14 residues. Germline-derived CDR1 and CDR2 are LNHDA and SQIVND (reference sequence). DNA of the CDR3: TGTGCCAGTAGTTTCGGGCAGGGGGTCACTGAAGCTTTCTTT. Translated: CASSFGQGVTEAFF. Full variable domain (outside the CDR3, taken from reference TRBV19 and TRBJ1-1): DGGITQSPKYLFRKEGQNVTLSCEQNLNHDAMYWYRQDPGQGLRLIYYSQIVNDFQKGDIAEGYSVSREKKESFPLTVTSAQKNPTAFYLCASSFGQGVTEAFFGQGTRLTVV.

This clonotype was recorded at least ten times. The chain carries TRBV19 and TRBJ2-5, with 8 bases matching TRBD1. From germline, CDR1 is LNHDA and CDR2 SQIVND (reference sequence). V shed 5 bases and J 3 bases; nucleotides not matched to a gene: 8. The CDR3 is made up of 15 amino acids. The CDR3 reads CASSADWTGKETQYF. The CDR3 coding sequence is TGTGCCAGTAGTGCCGACTGGACAGGGAAAGAGACCCAGTACTTC.

CDR3 coding DNA: TGCAGTGCCGTTGGACAGGCCGAGGTAGCCAAAAACATTCAGTACTTC. Amino acids: CSAVGQAEVAKNIQYF. This chain links TRBV20-1 with TRBJ2-4, with 7 bases aligning to TRBD1. The J segment lost 0 bases and the V segment lost 6 bases, leaving 11 bases of the junction unmatched. Looked up from germline, CDR1 is DFQATT and CDR2 is SNEGSKA (reference sequence). This CDR3 spans 16 amino acids.

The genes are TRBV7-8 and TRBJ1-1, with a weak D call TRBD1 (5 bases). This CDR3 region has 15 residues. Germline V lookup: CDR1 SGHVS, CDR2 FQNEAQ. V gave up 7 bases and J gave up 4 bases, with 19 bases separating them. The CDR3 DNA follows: TGTGCCAGCAACTCCATAAGGGGTGCCTCCACTGAAGCTTTCTTT. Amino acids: CASNSIRGASTEAFF.

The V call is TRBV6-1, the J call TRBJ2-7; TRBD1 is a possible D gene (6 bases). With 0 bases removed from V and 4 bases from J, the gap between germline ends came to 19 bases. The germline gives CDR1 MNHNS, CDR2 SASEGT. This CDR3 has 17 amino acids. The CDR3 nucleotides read TGTGCCAGCAGTGAAGCTATCTACCGGGACACGGGATACGAGCAGTACTTC. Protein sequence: CASSEAIYRDTGYEQYF.

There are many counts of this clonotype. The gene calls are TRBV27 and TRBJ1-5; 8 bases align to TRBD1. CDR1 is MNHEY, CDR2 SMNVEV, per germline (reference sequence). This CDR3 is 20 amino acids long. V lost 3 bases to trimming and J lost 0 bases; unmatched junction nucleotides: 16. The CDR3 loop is CASSFRVGTGGLNSNQPQHF. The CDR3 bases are TGTGCCAGCAGTTTTAGGGTCGGGACAGGTGGCCTTAATAGCAATCAGCCCCAGCATTTT.

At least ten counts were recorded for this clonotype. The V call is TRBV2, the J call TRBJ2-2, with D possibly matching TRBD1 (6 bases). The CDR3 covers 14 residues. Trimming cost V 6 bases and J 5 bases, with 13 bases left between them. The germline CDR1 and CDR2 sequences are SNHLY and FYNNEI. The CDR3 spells CASRYQQGTGELFF. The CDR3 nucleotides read TGTGCCAGCAGATATCAACAGGGAACCGGGGAGCTGTTTTTT.

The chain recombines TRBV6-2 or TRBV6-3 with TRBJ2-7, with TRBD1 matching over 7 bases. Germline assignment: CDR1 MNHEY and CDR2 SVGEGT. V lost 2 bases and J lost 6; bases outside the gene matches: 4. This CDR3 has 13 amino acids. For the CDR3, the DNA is TGTGCCAGCAGTTACGGACAGGTCGGCGAGCAGTACTTC. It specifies CASSYGQVGEQYF.

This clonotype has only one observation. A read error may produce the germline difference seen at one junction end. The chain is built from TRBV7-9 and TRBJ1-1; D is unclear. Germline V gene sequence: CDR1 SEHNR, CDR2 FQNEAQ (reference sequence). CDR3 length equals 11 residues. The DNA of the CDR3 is TGTGCCGGCAGCTCGACCACTGAAGCTTTCTTT. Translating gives CAGSSTTEAFF. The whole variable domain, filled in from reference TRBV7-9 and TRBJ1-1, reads DTGVSQNPRHKITKRGQNVTFRCDPISEHNRLYWYRQTLGQGPEFLTYFQNEAQLEKSRLLSDRFSAERPKGSFSTLEIQRTEQGDSAMYLCAGSSTTEAFFGQGTRLTVV.

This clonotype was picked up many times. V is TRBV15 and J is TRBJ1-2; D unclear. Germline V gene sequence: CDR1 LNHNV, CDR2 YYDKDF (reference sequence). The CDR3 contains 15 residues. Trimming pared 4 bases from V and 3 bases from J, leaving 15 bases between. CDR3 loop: CATSTTPGSHYGYTF. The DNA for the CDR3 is TGTGCCACCAGCACGACCCCCGGAAGCCACTATGGCTACACCTTC.

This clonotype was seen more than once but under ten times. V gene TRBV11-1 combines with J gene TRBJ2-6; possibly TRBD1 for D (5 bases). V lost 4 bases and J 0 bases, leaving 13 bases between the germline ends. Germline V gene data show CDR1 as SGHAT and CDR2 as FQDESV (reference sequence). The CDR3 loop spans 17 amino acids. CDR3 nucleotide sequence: TGTGCCAGCAGCTCCCGGCAGGGATCCTCTGGGGCCAACGTCCTGACTTTC. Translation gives CASSSRQGSSGANVLTF.

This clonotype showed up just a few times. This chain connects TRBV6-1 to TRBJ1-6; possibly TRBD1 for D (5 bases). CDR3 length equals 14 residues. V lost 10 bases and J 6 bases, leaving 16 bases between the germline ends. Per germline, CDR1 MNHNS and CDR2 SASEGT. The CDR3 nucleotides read TGTGCCACCAGGACCCCGGGGCGTAATTCACCCCTCCACTTT. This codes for CATRTPGRNSPLHF.

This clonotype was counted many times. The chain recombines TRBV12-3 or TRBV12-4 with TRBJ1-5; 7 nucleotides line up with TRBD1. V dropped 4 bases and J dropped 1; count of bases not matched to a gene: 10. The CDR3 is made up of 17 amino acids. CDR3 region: CASSSYRGGRSNQPQHF. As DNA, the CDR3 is TGTGCCAGCAGTTCATACAGGGGAGGCAGAAGCAATCAGCCCCAGCATTTT.

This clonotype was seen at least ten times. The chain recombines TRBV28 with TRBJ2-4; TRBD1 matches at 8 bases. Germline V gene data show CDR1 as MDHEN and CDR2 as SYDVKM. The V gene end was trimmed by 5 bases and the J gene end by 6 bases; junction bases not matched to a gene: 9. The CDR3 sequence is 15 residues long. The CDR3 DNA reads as TGTGCCAGCAGTGGACAGGGATTAGGTCGAAACATTCAGTACTTC. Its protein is CASSGQGLGRNIQYF.

The CDR3 spells CSAPSPLGGTGNTIYF. As DNA, the CDR3 is TGCAGTGCTCCCTCCCCCCTCGGCGGAACTGGAAACACCATATATTTT. The chain couples TRBV20-1 to TRBJ1-3; D remains ambiguous. This CDR3 is 16 amino acids long. In germline, CDR1 is DFQATT, CDR2 SNEGSKA (reference sequence). The ends were cut back, 5 bases at V and 2 bases at J, with 19 bases in the middle.